A selection of T cell receptor beta chains follows, all from one sample in a study of siplizumab effects on memory and regulatory T cells. Method: immunoSEQ multiplex PCR; TCRdb's copy keeps in-frame clones and lacks some. The repertoire holds approximately 52,000 clones, with approximately 97% as singletons. The sequencing input was naive CD4+ T cells sorted from blood. These receptor sequences come from a human donor in good health. The CDR3 runs from the conserved cysteine through the conserved F or W. Fields, in order: V gene, D gene, CDR3 protein. The D gene is left open where the match is weak.

TRBV7-7 TRBD1 CASSPDRGLSYEQYF
TRBV11-3 . CASSSYGGPRSYEQYF
TRBV7-3 TRBD1 CASSLTPGGGYTF
TRBV5-1 . CASSLLAGNQETQYF
TRBV5-1 . CASSLAGADTQYF
TRBV29-1 . CSVGSRGWQETQYF
TRBV9 TRBD2 CASSSLLAGGLDTQYF
TRBV28 . CASRLTSSETQYF
TRBV30 . CAWSVRRKGQPQHF
TRBV5-1 TRBD2 CASSLGRGRAITGELFF
TRBV2 . CASGQSRDLGEQYF
TRBV19 . CASSYREGAKNIQYF
TRBV7-2 . CASSPSRRTSTDTQYF
TRBV4-2 TRBD1 CASSRVDRNSYGQYF
TRBV27 TRBD1 CASSSYGQDLYGYTF
TRBV27 . CASSPTGGADGYTF
TRBV10-3 . CAINRKDEQFF
TRBV29-1 . CSVEARPYGYTF
TRBV29-1 . CSVVRGETQYF
TRBV11-2 . CASSLFGGDGNTIYF
TRBV28 TRBD2 CASMAGGPYEQYF
TRBV30 . CAWSPLTVLLGGYTF
TRBV30 . CAWSVRRAHQPQHF
TRBV25-1 TRBD1 CASSPHRGGNEKLFF
TRBV7-3 TRBD1 CASSPTGEPGNTIYF
TRBV21-1 . CASSLRLPYNEQFF
TRBV5-1 . CASSLARNQPQHF
TRBV4-1 . CASSQDRNTEAFF
TRBV10-3 . CAITDGYTEAFF
TRBV2 . CASNPRRTQGDEQFF
TRBV29-1 TRBD1 CSVETGGNQPQHF
TRBV11-1 TRBD2 CASSLWTSGPRTSTDTQYF
TRBV19 . CASSSMSGSSYQPQHF
TRBV7-9 . CASSLARPGEGPASYEQYF
TRBV5-1 TRBD1 CASSLGRDRVSDTQYF
TRBV2 . CASRRTALYEQYF
TRBV4-3 . CASSQDQGTHQVRDEKLFF
TRBV7-2 . CASSRTSGLLRTDTQYF
TRBV5-1 TRBD1 CASSLGGQGYNEQFF
TRBV7-3 . CASSLTGASNEQFF
TRBV5-1 TRBD2 CASSKLAGGSHGPDTQYF
TRBV7-8 . CASSRREGLNEKLFF
TRBV4-2 . CASSPIPTNSLSTDTQYF
TRBV5-5 . CASSLMVAVTEAFF
TRBV7-9 TRBD2 CASSLATPLLQRGKGTQYF
TRBV7-3 . CASRPPGPSTDTQYF
TRBV5-1 TRBD1 CASSLGQGSYNEQFF
TRBV27 TRBD2 CASSSYTSGSQETQYF
TRBV19 . CASSIDFVNTGELFF